The 7 T cell receptor beta chains in this list originate from one sample, sequenced in a study of T cells in Graves' hyperthyroidism and ophthalmopathy. RNA transcripts served as the template for amplifying TCR beta CDR3 regions. Carried out on the TCR CDR3, a first-round RT-PCR used the HTBI primer set. Each CDR3 protein gets one entry after TCRdb re-called the multiplex PCR reads with MiXCR. The sample consists of 600,000 to 800,000 distinct CDR3 sequences, under 45% of them appearing once. Sequencing was performed on blood. These receptors all come from a woman in her thirties or forties with Graves' hyperthyroidism.

This clonotype was recorded only once. For the CDR3, the DNA is TGTGCCAGCAGTTCTTCCCTCGGGCTTGGTCAGCCCCAGCATTTT. It specifies CASSSSLGLGQPQHF. The chain carries TRBV2 and TRBJ1-5; D unclear. Per the germline V gene, CDR1 is SNHLY and CDR2 is FYNNEI. The CDR3 has 15 residues. Deletions cut 5 bases from V and 6 bases from J, with 17 bases between.

The rearrangement uses TRBV7-9 and TRBJ2-2; D remains unclear. Germline CDR1 and CDR2: SEHNR and FQNEAQ (reference sequence). This CDR3 comprises 14 residues. V shed 3 bases and J shed 6 bases, with 11 bases lying between them. The CDR3 region is CASSFFSIPGELFF. In DNA form, the CDR3 reads TGTGCCAGCAGCTTCTTTAGCATCCCCGGGGAGCTGTTTTTT.

The chain combines TRBV27 with TRBJ2-7; D ambiguous. The CDR3 is made up of 13 amino acids. The germline CDR1 and CDR2 sequences are MNHEY and SMNVEV (reference sequence). The germline V and J ends were trimmed by 5 bases and 3 bases, with 11 bases remaining between them. The CDR3 nucleotides are TGTGCCAGCAGTCCCCTCTCACGCTACGAGCAGTACTTC. Protein product: CASSPLSRYEQYF.

At least ten counts were recorded for this clonotype. The V and J genes are TRBV12-3 or TRBV12-4 and TRBJ1-1; D remains unclear. V lost 5 bases and J 5 bases, leaving 12 bases between the germline ends. This CDR3 region has 13 residues. DNA of the CDR3: TGTGCCAGCAGTCCTACACGAAAGACTGAAGCTTTCTTT. It codes for CASSPTRKTEAFF.

This sequence joins TRBV9 and TRBJ2-5; TRBD2 agrees at 16 bases. This CDR3 contains 16 residues. The V gene end was trimmed by 2 bases and the J gene end by 5 bases; junction bases not matched to a gene: 3. In germline, CDR1 is SGDLS, CDR2 YYNGEE. The CDR3 here is CASSVGLAGGGETQYF. The DNA of the CDR3 is TGTGCCAGCAGCGTGGGACTAGCGGGAGGGGGGGAGACCCAGTACTTC. Full variable domain (rest looked up from reference TRBV9 and TRBJ2-5): DSGVTQTPKHLITATGQRVTLRCSPRSGDLSVYWYQQSLDQGLQFLIQYYNGEERAKGNILERFSAQQFPDLHSELNLSSLELGDSALYFCASSVGLAGGGETQYFGPGTRLLVL.

The chain has TRBV10-3 and TRBJ2-5; unclear D gene. This CDR3 is 11 amino acids long. Trimming removed 10 bases at V and 2 bases at J, with 8 bases between. CDR1 ENHRY and CDR2 SYGVKD come from the germline V gene. The CDR3 is CARRSQETQYF. CDR3 bases: TGTGCCAGACGGTCACAAGAGACCCAGTACTTC.

The chain is built from TRBV11-2 and TRBJ1-1; the D is unclear. V was trimmed by 2 bases and J by 6 bases, leaving 10 bases between them. The CDR3 covers 13 residues. The germline gives CDR1 SGHAT, CDR2 FQNNGV. The CDR3 DNA is TGTGCCAGCAGCTTATTCGGTGCGGCTGAAGCTTTCTTT. This gives the protein CASSLFGAAEAFF.